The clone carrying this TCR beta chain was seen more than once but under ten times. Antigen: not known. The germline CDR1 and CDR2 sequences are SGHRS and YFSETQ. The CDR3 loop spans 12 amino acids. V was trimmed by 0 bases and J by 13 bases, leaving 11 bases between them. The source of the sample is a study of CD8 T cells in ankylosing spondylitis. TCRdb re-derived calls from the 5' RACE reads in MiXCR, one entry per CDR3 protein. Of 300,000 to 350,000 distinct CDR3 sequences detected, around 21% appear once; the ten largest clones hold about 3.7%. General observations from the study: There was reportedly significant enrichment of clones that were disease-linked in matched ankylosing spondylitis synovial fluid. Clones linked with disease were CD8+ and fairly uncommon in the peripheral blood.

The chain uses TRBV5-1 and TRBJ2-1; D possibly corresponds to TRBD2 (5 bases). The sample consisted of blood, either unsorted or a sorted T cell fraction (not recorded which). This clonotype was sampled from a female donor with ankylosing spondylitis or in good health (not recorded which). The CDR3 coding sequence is TGCGCCAGCAGCTTGGTAGGCGGGCCCCAGTTCTTC. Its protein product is CASSLVGGPQFF.